This T cell receptor (beta chain) was identified during a study of shared clonotypes between healthy human individuals. Study results and limitations: Clonotypes not shared had lower generation probabilities than those common to all four donors.

CDR3 size: 15 residues. V was shortened by 5 bases and J by 0 bases, with 10 bases between the two germline ends. The germline V gene has CDR1 SGHAT and CDR2 FQNNGV. Of note for this clone: As yet, its antigen is unknown.

Sequencing was performed with immunoSEQ multiplex PCR; in TCRdb, only in-frame clones are kept and a portion is missing. The sample contains approximately 530,000 clones, about 95% of which appear only once. J is TRBJ1-4 and V is TRBV11-2; D is undetermined. Material for sequencing was naive CD4+ T cells sorted from blood. The subset is: CD45RA+ positively selected. This TCR derives from a young woman in good health. CDR3 sequence reads: CASSAGVSTNEKLFF. The CDR3 DNA is TGTGCCAGCAGCGCCGGGGTCTCAACTAATGAAAAACTGTTTTTT.